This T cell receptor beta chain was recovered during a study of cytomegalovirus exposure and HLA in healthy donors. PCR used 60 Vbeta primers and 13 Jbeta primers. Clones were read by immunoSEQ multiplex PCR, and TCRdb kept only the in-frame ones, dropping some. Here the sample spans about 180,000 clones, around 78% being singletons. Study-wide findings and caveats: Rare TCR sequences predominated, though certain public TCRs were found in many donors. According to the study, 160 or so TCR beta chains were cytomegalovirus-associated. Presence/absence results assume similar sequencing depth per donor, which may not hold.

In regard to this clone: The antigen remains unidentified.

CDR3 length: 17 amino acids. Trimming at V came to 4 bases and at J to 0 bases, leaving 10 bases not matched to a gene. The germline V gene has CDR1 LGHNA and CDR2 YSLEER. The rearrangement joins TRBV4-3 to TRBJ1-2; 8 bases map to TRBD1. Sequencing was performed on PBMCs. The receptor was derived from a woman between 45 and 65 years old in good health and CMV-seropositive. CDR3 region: CASSLGQGPTPNYGYTF. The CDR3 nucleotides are TGCGCCAGCAGCCTCGGACAGGGACCCACCCCTAACTATGGCTACACCTTC.